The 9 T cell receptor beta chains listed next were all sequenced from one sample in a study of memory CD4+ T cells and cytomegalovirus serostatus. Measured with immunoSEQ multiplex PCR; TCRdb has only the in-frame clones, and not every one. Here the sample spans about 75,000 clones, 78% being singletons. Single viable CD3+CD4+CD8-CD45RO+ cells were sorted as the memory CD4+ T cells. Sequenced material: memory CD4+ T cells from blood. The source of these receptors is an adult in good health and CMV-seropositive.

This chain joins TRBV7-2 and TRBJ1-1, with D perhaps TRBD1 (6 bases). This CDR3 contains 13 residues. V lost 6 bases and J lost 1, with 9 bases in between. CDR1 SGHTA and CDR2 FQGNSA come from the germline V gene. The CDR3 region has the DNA TGTGCCAGCAGGGACAGACAGAACACTGAAGCTTTCTTT. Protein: CASRDRQNTEAFF. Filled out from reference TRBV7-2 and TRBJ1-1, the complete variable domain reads GAGVSQSPSNKVTEKGKDVELRCDPISGHTALYWYRQSLGQGLEFLIYFQGNSAPDKSGLPSDRFSAERTGGSVSTLTIQRTQQEDSAVYLCASRDRQNTEAFFGQGTRLTVV.

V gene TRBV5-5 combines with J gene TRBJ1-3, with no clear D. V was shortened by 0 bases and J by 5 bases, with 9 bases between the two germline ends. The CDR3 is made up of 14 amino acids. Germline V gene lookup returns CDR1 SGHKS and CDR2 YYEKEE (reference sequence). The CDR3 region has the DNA TGTGCCAGCAGCTTGGCCCTTGATAGAAACACCATATATTTT. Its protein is CASSLALDRNTIYF.

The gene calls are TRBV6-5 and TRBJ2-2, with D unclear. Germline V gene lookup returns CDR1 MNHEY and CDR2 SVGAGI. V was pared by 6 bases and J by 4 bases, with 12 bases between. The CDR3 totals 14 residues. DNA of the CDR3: TGTGCCAGCAGCCCTTGGATCAGCACCGGGGAGCTGTTTTTT. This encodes CASSPWISTGELFF.

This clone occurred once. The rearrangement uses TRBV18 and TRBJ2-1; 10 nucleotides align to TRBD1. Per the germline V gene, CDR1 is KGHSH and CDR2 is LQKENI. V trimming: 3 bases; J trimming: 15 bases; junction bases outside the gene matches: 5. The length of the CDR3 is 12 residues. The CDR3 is CASSPLGTGVFF. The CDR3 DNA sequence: TGTGCCAGCTCACCCCTTGGGACAGGGGTGTTCTTC. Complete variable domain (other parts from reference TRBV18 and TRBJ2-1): NAGVMQNPRHLVRRRGQEARLRCSPMKGHSHVYWYRQLPEEGLKFMVYLQKENIIDESGMPKERFSAEFPKEGPSILRIQQVVRGDSAAYFCASSPLGTGVFFGPGTRLTVL.

CDR3 protein: CASSAGTGGNEQFF. CDR3 DNA sequence: TGTGCCAGCTCAGCCGGGACAGGAGGGAATGAGCAGTTCTTC. This sequence joins TRBV18 and TRBJ2-1, with 8 bases aligning to TRBD1. The CDR3 length is 14 residues. The germline V gene has CDR1 KGHSH and CDR2 LQKENI. Losses at the gene ends were 5 bases for V and 7 bases for J; bases not matched to a gene: 7.

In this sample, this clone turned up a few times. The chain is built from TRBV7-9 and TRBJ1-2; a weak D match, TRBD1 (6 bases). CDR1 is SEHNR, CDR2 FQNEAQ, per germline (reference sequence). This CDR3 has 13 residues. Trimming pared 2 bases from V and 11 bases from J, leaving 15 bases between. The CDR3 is CASSLRDTLRYTF. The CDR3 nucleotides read TGTGCCAGCAGCTTACGGGACACCCTGAGGTACACCTTC.

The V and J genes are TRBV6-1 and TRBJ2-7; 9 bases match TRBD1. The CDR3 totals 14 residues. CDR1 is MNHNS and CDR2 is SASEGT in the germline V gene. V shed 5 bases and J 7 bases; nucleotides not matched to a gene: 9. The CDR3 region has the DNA TGTGCCAGCAGTTTACAGGGGGCGAGGGAAGAGCAGTACTTC. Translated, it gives CASSLQGAREEQYF.

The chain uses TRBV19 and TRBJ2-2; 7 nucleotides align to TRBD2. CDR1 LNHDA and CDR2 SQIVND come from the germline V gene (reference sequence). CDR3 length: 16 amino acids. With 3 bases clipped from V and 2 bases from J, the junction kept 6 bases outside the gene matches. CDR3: CASSIHRAGNTGELFF. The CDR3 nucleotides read TGTGCCAGTAGTATTCATCGAGCGGGAAACACCGGGGAGCTGTTTTTT.

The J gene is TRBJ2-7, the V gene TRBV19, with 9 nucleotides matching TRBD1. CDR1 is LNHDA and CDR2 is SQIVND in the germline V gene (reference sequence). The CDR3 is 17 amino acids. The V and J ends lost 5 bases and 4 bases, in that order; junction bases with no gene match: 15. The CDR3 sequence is CASSLYVNTGQGYEQYF. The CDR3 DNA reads TGTGCCAGTAGTCTTTACGTCAACACGGGACAGGGTTACGAGCAGTACTTC.